These 30 T cell receptor beta chains originate from one sample sequenced in a study of T cell responses to AZD1222 COVID-19 vaccine. Profiling relied on immunoSEQ multiplex PCR, and the TCRdb table lists in-frame clones only, not all of them. The table records about 120,000 clones, roughly nine tenths of them present only once. The starting material was peripheral blood, obtained on day 0 of AZD1222 vaccination. The receptors originated from an adult in good health.

The chain links TRBV27 to TRBJ2-2; no firm D call. The germline V and J ends were trimmed by 2 bases and 4 bases, with 5 bases remaining between them. This CDR3 has 13 residues. Germline-derived CDR1 and CDR2 are MNHEY and SMNVEV (reference sequence). CDR3 sequence: CASSLHRTGELFF. In DNA form, the CDR3 reads TGTGCCAGCAGTTTACATCGCACCGGGGAGCTGTTTTTT.

V and J are TRBV21-1 and TRBJ2-1; TRBD2, the table's D call, was not compared with the DNA. TRBV21-1 is designated a pseudogene. The CDR3 spans 16 residues. The CDR3 spells CASSPRTSGRFNEQFF. CDR3 DNA sequence: TGTGCCAGCAGCCCCCGGACTAGCGGGAGATTCAATGAGCAGTTCTTC.

The chain recombines TRBV9 with TRBJ2-1; possibly TRBD2 for D (5 bases). Per the germline V gene, CDR1 is SGDLS and CDR2 is YYNGEE. Deletions cut 0 bases from V and 4 bases from J, with 5 bases between. The CDR3 sequence is 13 residues long. CDR3 DNA sequence: TGTGCCAGCAGCGTAGCGGGATACAATGAGCAGTTCTTC. Amino acids: CASSVAGYNEQFF.

The chain joins TRBV21-1 to TRBJ2-3; the table assigns TRBD2, which was not confirmed against the DNA. TRBV21-1 is marked as a pseudogene. The CDR3 length is 13 residues. Written as DNA, the CDR3 is TGTGCCAGCAGCAGCGCCACCACAGATACGCAGTATTTT. Translating it yields CASSSATTDTQYF.

This clone has just one count. The chain combines TRBV5-1 with TRBJ2-7, with 9 nucleotides matching TRBD2. Trimming took 4 bases from V and 5 from J; bases not matched to a gene: 13. The CDR3 totals 16 residues. Germline CDR1 SGHRS, CDR2 YFSETQ. Here the CDR3 DNA reads TGCGCCAGCAGCGTTGCAGGGACTAGCTGGAACGACGAGCAGTACTTC. Amino acid sequence: CASSVAGTSWNDEQYF. Using reference TRBV5-1 and TRBJ2-7 for the parts outside the CDR3, the full variable domain is KAGVTQTPRYLIKTRGQQVTLSCSPISGHRSVSWYQQTPGQGLQFLFEYFSETQRNKGNFPGRFSGRQFSNSRSEMNVSTLELGDSALYLCASSVAGTSWNDEQYFGPGTRLTVT.

The V and J genes are TRBV6-5 and TRBJ2-3, with 9 bases that match TRBD2. V was clipped by 6 bases and J by 3 bases; unmatched bases: 7. The CDR3 totals 15 residues. Germline V CDR1 and CDR2: MNHEY, SVGAGI. The CDR3 DNA reads as TGTGCCAGCAGACTTAGCGGGAGTCGGACAGATACGCAGTATTTT. Protein product: CASRLSGSRTDTQYF.

The rearrangement links TRBV5-1 to TRBJ2-1; perhaps D is TRBD1 or TRBD2 (5 bases each). Trimming took off 4 bases at V and 7 bases at J, with 9 bases between the two ends. Germline values: CDR1 SGHRS, CDR2 YFSETQ. This CDR3 is 12 amino acids long. CDR3 sequence reads: CASSPWGNEQFF. The CDR3 DNA reads as TGCGCCAGCAGCCCCTGGGGGAATGAGCAGTTCTTC.

The sample holds one count of this clone. The chain combines TRBV21-1 with TRBJ1-6; the D call of TRBD1 is as the table states it, not checked on the DNA. TRBV21-1 corresponds to a pseudogene. The CDR3 consists of 15 residues. CDR3 in DNA: TGTGCCAGCAGCAAAGAAGAGACAGGGGGTTCACCCCTCCACTTT. Its translation: CASSKEETGGSPLHF.

The chain is built from TRBV19 and TRBJ1-5; D not certain. The V gene lost 3 bases and the J gene lost 0 bases, with 9 bases spanning the gap. Germline V CDR1 and CDR2: LNHDA, SQIVND (reference sequence). This CDR3 spans 15 amino acids. The CDR3 DNA reads TGTGCCAGTAGTATCTTAAGGGATAGCAATCAGCCCCAGCATTTT. It specifies CASSILRDSNQPQHF.

This clone was recorded many times. V usage is TRBV24-1 and J usage is TRBJ1-5, with a weak D call TRBD1 (6 bases). Germline V CDR1 and CDR2: KGHDR, SFDVKD. Trimming cost V 12 bases and J 2 bases, with 19 bases left between them. This CDR3 is built from 15 residues. The chain's CDR3 is CAPLSLAGGNQPQHF. Written as DNA, the CDR3 is TGTGCCCCCTTGAGTTTGGCAGGGGGCAATCAGCCCCAGCATTTT.

CDR3 sequence (DNA): TGTGCCACCAGCGGGACGGAGTACGAGCAGTACTTC. Encoded protein: CATSGTEYEQYF. The V gene is TRBV15, the J gene TRBJ2-7; D is possibly TRBD1 or TRBD2 (5 bases each). CDR3 length: 12 amino acids. V was trimmed by 5 bases and J by 4 bases, leaving 9 bases between them. Per the germline V gene, CDR1 is LNHNV and CDR2 is YYDKDF (reference sequence).

Only one count was recorded for this clone. The chain uses TRBV30 and TRBJ1-2; unclear D gene. V was pared by 0 bases and J by 6 bases, with 14 bases between. In germline, CDR1 is GTSNPN, CDR2 SVGIG (reference sequence). The CDR3 loop spans 14 amino acids. CDR3 DNA: TGTGCCTGGAGTGTACAACGGGCTTCCCATGGCTACACCTTC. Its protein is CAWSVQRASHGYTF.

The chain links TRBV19 to TRBJ1-5; 7 bases are a match to TRBD1. The length of the CDR3 is 14 residues. Germline V gene data show CDR1 as LNHDA and CDR2 as SQIVND (reference sequence). The J segment lost 2 bases and the V segment lost 10 bases, leaving 8 bases of the junction unmatched. The CDR3 spells CATAGTVGNQPQHF. The DNA for the CDR3 is TGTGCCACCGCCGGGACAGTCGGCAATCAGCCCCAGCATTTT.

The J gene is TRBJ1-1, the V gene TRBV5-4, with 7 bases aligning to TRBD1. This CDR3 has 15 residues. CDR1 is SGHNT, CDR2 YYREEE, per germline (reference sequence). Losses at the gene ends were 4 bases for V and 7 bases for J; bases not matched to a gene: 13. CDR3 in amino acids: CASSLTPTGLGEAFF. DNA of the CDR3: TGTGCCAGCAGCCTAACCCCGACAGGGTTAGGTGAAGCTTTCTTT.

CDR3 sequence: CASSPWGAGPYEQYF. The CDR3 DNA follows: TGTGCCAGCAGCCCGTGGGGGGCTGGTCCCTACGAGCAGTACTTC. V is TRBV28 and J is TRBJ2-7; perhaps D is TRBD1 or TRBD2 (6 bases each). V was shortened by 6 bases and J by 2 bases, with 17 bases between the two germline ends. There are 15 residues in the CDR3. Germline CDR1 reads MDHEN; CDR2 reads SYDVKM. Supplemented by reference TRBV28 and TRBJ2-7, the full variable domain reads DVKVTQSSRYLVKRTGEKVFLECVQDMDHENMFWYRQDPGLGLRLIYFSYDVKMKEKGDIPEGYSVSREKKERFSLILESASTNQTSMYLCASSPWGAGPYEQYFGPGTRLTVT.

This chain links TRBV18 with TRBJ2-1, with 8 bases fitting TRBD2. Germline lookup yields CDR1 KGHSH and CDR2 LQKENI. The V and J ends lost 4 bases and 5 bases, in that order; junction bases with no gene match: 13. This CDR3 comprises 17 residues. Here the CDR3 DNA reads TGTGCCAGCTCACACCTAACGGGAGGGGTCACCCACAATGAGCAGTTCTTC. As protein: CASSHLTGGVTHNEQFF.

This chain uses TRBV7-8 with TRBJ2-1, with TRBD2 matching 7 bases. The CDR3 contains 17 residues. The germline gives CDR1 SGHVS, CDR2 FQNEAQ. The V segment lost 1 base and the J segment 6 bases; nucleotides outside the gene matches: 12. In nucleotides, the CDR3 is TGTGCCAGCAGCTTAGGCCCGCTCGGGGGGAAGATCAATGAGCAGTTCTTC. Protein product: CASSLGPLGGKINEQFF. The whole variable domain, filled in from reference TRBV7-8 and TRBJ2-1, reads GAGVSQSPRYKVAKRGQDVALRCDPISGHVSLFWYQQALGQGPEFLTYFQNEAQLDKSGLPSDRFFAERPEGSVSTLKIQRTQQEDSAVYLCASSLGPLGGKINEQFFGPGTRLTVL.

The V and J genes are TRBV19 and TRBJ1-2, with D tentatively TRBD1 (6 bases). Germline lookup yields CDR1 LNHDA and CDR2 SQIVND (reference sequence). Trimming left V 10 bases short and J 5 bases short, with 20 bases between. This CDR3 is 14 amino acids long. The CDR3 DNA reads TGTGCCACCCACCCCCCAGGGGCTCGGTATGGCTACACCTTC. Protein product: CATHPPGARYGYTF.

This chain connects TRBV28 to TRBJ2-7; D remains unclear. The germline V and J ends were trimmed by 5 bases and 0 bases, with 5 bases remaining between them. The CDR3 consists of 12 residues. Germline CDR1 reads MDHEN; CDR2 reads SYDVKM. CDR3 region: CASSLNSYEQYF. CDR3 nucleotide sequence: TGTGCCAGCAGTCTTAACTCCTACGAGCAGTACTTC.

The gene calls are TRBV6-6 and TRBJ1-1; 9 bases agree with TRBD1. Per germline, CDR1 MNHNY and CDR2 SVGAGI (reference sequence). V was pared by 7 bases and J by 5 bases, with 14 bases of the junction left unmatched. This CDR3 has 16 residues. This CDR3 is CASTDESGTGRTEAFF. The DNA for the CDR3 is TGTGCCAGCACCGACGAGTCTGGGACAGGGAGGACTGAAGCTTTCTTT.

This sequence joins TRBV10-3 and TRBJ1-1; D gene ambiguous. Germline loops: CDR1 ENHRY, CDR2 SYGVKD. The CDR3 is made up of 14 amino acids. Between the trimmed V and J ends, which lost 3 bases and 1 base, there was a span of 9 bases. The CDR3, as DNA: TGTGCCATCAGTGAATCCGCTGCGAACACTGAAGCTTTCTTT. As protein: CAISESAANTEAFF.

This clone has a single count. The J gene is TRBJ2-2, the V gene TRBV5-6; 9 nucleotides line up with TRBD2. The CDR3 spans 17 residues. V shed 4 bases and J 8 bases; nucleotides not matched to a gene: 15. Germline V gives CDR1 SGHDT, CDR2 YYEEEE. As DNA, the CDR3 is TGTGCCAGCAGCGGGAGGGGACTAGCCCGCGACGGAGGGGAGCTGTTTTTT. This sequence encodes CASSGRGLARDGGELFF.

The V call is TRBV11-3, the J call TRBJ2-1; 10 nucleotides match TRBD1. V dropped 3 bases and J dropped 2; count of bases not matched to a gene: 4. This CDR3 contains 16 residues. In germline, CDR1 is SGHNT, CDR2 YENEEA. CDR3 residues: CASSLGTGEAYNEQFF. The CDR3 DNA reads TGTGCCAGCAGCTTGGGGACAGGGGAAGCCTACAATGAGCAGTTCTTC.

The chain uses TRBV19 and TRBJ2-1; weak D call: TRBD1 (7 bases). The germline V gene has CDR1 LNHDA and CDR2 SQIVND (reference sequence). This CDR3 is 13 amino acids long. Trimming took 9 bases from V and 4 from J, leaving 13 bases between them. The CDR3 spells CASQGGFYNEQFF. The DNA of the CDR3 is TGTGCCAGCCAGGGGGGATTTTACAATGAGCAGTTCTTC.

V usage is TRBV19 and J usage is TRBJ1-2; no firm D call. V gave up 7 bases and J gave up 8 bases, with 17 bases separating them. In germline, CDR1 is LNHDA, CDR2 SQIVND (reference sequence). This CDR3 has 13 residues. The CDR3 DNA is TGTGCCAGTAAGGGAGAACCTATGGAGGGCTACACCTTC. Its translation is CASKGEPMEGYTF.

This clone was counted a few times. J is TRBJ1-2 and V is TRBV28; possible D gene TRBD1, 6 bases. This CDR3 comprises 13 residues. CDR1 is MDHEN and CDR2 is SYDVKM in the germline V gene. Trimming removed 5 bases from V and 5 bases from J, with 12 bases in between. CDR3 sequence: CASSRKGGYGYTF. The DNA for the CDR3 is TGTGCCAGCAGTCGTAAAGGGGGTTATGGCTACACCTTC.

The V gene is TRBV5-1, the J gene TRBJ2-7, with D possibly TRBD1 on 6 matching bases. V lost 0 bases to trimming and J lost 0 bases, with 13 bases between them. The CDR3 has 16 residues. CDR1 and CDR2 from the germline V gene are SGHRS and YFSETQ. Here the CDR3 DNA reads TGCGCCAGCAGCTTGGATGGCAGGGGTGGCTCCTACGAGCAGTACTTC. Translation gives CASSLDGRGGSYEQYF.

V and J are TRBV5-1 and TRBJ1-6, with no clear D. The CDR3 sequence is 13 residues long. With 1 base removed from V and 10 bases from J, the gap between germline ends came to 9 bases. CDR1 and CDR2 (germline): SGHRS, YFSETQ. CDR3 coding DNA: TGCGCCAGCAGCTTGTTTCGGGGATCACCCCTCCACTTT. This translates into CASSLFRGSPLHF.

The chain links TRBV6-5 to TRBJ1-6; possible D gene TRBD1, 6 bases. V dropped 7 bases and J dropped 7 bases, with 17 bases sitting between them. The germline V gene has CDR1 MNHEY and CDR2 SVGAGI. The CDR3 has 15 amino acids. CDR3 DNA: TGTGCCAGCATTACAGGGACGGGGCGGAATTCACCCCTCCACTTT. This translates into CASITGTGRNSPLHF.

The chain joins TRBV14 to TRBJ1-6, with D perhaps matching TRBD1 (5 bases). The V gene lost 7 bases and the J gene lost 9 bases, with 13 bases spanning the gap. CDR1 is SGHDN and CDR2 is FVKESK in the germline V gene. The CDR3 has 13 amino acids. CDR3: CASTPTRGSPLHF. The CDR3 bases are TGTGCCAGCACCCCTACGAGGGGTTCACCCCTCCACTTT.